What follows describes a single T cell receptor beta chain. Its antigen remains unidentified. The germline gene is not matched at one end of the junction; a read error may be the cause. In germline, CDR1 is GTSNPN, CDR2 SVGIG (reference sequence). The CDR3 runs to 12 residues. A multiplex PCR was run with 60 Vbeta primers and 13 Jbeta primers. Some clones are missing from TCRdb's copy, which holds only in-frame ones; the method was immunoSEQ multiplex PCR. This table holds 150,000 to 200,000 clones, about four fifths found once. This sample was taken from a study of cytomegalovirus exposure and HLA in healthy donors. Whole-study context: There were about 85 million unique TCRs (from HLA-typed donors) in an early data release. Most genotyped donors, approximately 81% of 300 to 400, had Caucasian-associated genetic ancestry. Findings and limits, study-wide: Cytomegalovirus status was reportedly diagnosed by the classifier with high specificity and sensitivity. There were reportedly fewer N-insertions in an Asian-associated ancestry cluster than the roughly 670-donor mean, in a later analysis.

The rearrangement uses TRBV30 and TRBJ2-3; possibly TRBD2 for D (6 bases). Sequencing was carried out using PBMCs. The TCR sequence derives from a woman aged 50 to 60 in good health and CMV-seronegative. The CDR3 nucleotides are TGTGCCTGGAGTTTTAGCGGCCCTCGACCCGGATTT. Protein sequence: CAWSFSGPRPGF. Full variable domain (outside the CDR3, taken from reference TRBV30 and TRBJ2-3): SQTIHQWPATLVQPVGSPLSLECTVEGTSNPNLYWYRQAAGRGLQLLFYSVGIGQISSEVPQNLSASRPQDRQFILSSKKLLLSDSGFYLCAWSFSGPRPGFGPGTRLTVL.